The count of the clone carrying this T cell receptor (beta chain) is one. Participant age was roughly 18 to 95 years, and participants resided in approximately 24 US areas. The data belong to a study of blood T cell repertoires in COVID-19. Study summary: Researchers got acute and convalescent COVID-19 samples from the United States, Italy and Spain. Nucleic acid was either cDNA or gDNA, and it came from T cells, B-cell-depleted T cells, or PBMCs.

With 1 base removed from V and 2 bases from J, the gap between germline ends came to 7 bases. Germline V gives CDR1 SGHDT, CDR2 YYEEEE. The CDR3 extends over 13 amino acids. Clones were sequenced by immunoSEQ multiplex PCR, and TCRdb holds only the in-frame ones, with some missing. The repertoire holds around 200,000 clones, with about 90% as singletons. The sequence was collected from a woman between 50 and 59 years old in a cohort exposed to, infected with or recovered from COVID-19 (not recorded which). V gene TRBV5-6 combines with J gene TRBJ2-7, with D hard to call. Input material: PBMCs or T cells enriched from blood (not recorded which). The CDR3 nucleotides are TGTGCCAGCAGCTTGCGGGTACCCTACGAGCAGTACTTC. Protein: CASSLRVPYEQYF. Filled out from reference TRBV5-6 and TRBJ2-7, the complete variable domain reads DAGVTQSPTHLIKTRGQQVTLRCSPKSGHDTVSWYQQALGQGPQFIFQYYEEEERQRGNFPDRFSGHQFPNYSSELNVNALLLGDSALYLCASSLRVPYEQYFGPGTRLTVT.